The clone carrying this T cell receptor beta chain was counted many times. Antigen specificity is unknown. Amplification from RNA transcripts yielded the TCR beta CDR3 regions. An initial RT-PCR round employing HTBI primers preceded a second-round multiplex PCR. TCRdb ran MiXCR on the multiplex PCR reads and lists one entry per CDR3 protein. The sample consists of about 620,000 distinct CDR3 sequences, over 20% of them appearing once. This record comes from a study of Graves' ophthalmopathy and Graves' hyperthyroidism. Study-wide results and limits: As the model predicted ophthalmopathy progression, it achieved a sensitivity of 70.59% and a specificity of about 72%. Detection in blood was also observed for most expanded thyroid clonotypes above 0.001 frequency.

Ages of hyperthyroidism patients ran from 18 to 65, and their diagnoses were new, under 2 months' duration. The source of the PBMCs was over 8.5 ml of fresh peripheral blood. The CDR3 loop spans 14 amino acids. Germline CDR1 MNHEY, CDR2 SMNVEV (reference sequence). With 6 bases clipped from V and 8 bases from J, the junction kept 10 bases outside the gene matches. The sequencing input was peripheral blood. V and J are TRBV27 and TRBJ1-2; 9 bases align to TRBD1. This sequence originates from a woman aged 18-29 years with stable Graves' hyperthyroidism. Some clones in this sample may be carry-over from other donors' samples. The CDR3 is CASRIQGATGGYTF. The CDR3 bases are TGTGCCAGCAGGATACAGGGGGCTACTGGCGGCTACACCTTC.